This TCR beta chain derives from a study of chemoradiotherapy in HPV16-positive cancers. The CDR3 runs to 14 residues. The germline CDR1 and CDR2 sequences are MNHEY and SMNVEV (reference sequence). V lost 3 bases to trimming and J lost 1 base, with 9 bases between them. Clones were read by immunoSEQ multiplex PCR, and TCRdb kept only the in-frame ones, dropping some. The sample holds some 70,000 clones, around nine tenths seen once. The chain is built from TRBV27 and TRBJ1-1; D gene ambiguous. Specimen: blood, collected from a patient who underwent chemoradiotherapy. The clonotype originates from a human donor with HPV-associated anogenital cancer. In DNA form, the CDR3 reads TGTGCCAGCAGTTTTCGTGCAGGGAACACTGAAGCTTTCTTT. Protein product: CASSFRAGNTEAFF.